This T cell receptor beta chain was obtained from a study of early T cells in non-severe SARS-CoV-2 infection. The germline CDR1 and CDR2 sequences are SGHTA and FQGNSA. The CDR3 has 14 amino acids. V was cut by 2 bases and J by 3 bases, with 10 bases left in between. In the library, individual cDNA molecules carried attached unique molecular identifiers. Using its own MiXCR run on the 5' RACE reads, TCRdb lists one record per CDR3 protein. In the table there are tens of thousands of distinct CDR3 sequences, about 16% of which are singletons. The clonotype was recovered from an adult who was a healthcare worker with PCR-confirmed SARS-CoV-2 infection or an uninfected control (not recorded which). Sequenced input: whole blood. V and J are TRBV7-2 and TRBJ1-1; D is possibly TRBD1 (5 bases). CDR3 residues: CASSLIMTDTEAFF. DNA for the CDR3: TGTGCCAGCAGCTTAATAATGACAGACACTGAAGCTTTCTTT. Together with reference TRBV7-2 and TRBJ1-1, the CDR3 gives the full variable domain: GAGVSQSPSNKVTEKGKDVELRCDPISGHTALYWYRQSLGQGLEFLIYFQGNSAPDKSGLPSDRFSAERTGGSVSTLTIQRTQQEDSAVYLCASSLIMTDTEAFFGQGTRLTVV.